Included here is one TCR beta chain sequence, with context. A junction boundary mismatches the germline segment, possibly from a read error. This entry is derived from a study of cytomegalovirus exposure and HLA in healthy donors. This CDR3 region has 12 residues. CDR1 is MDHEN, CDR2 SYDVKM, per germline. PCR primers comprised 60 Vbeta and 13 Jbeta primers. Produced via immunoSEQ multiplex PCR; TCRdb's table is partial and in-frame only. The data hold 53,000 or so clones, with more than 70% observed a single time. This receptor was identified in a man younger than 40 in good health and CMV-seropositive. This chain joins TRBV28 and TRBJ2-7; D is unresolved. The material sequenced was PBMCs. The CDR3 DNA reads as TGTGCCAGCAGTTTACTAACCTACGGGCAGTACTTC. This sequence encodes CASSLLTYGQYF.